Listed below are T cell receptor beta chains from one sample, sequenced in a study of blood T cells in healthy people across ages. Each CDR3 protein is one row after TCRdb ran MiXCR on the 5' RACE reads. The repertoire consists of over 1,500,000 distinct CDR3 sequences, with roughly two fifths occurring once and the leading ten covering 20% to 25%. Specimen: blood. The receptors stem from a human donor in good health. Both conserved end residues are part of each CDR3. A D gene is named only where the DNA matches it firmly. Clone size appears in some rows only: once, few, many, or a class for an expanded clone.

TGCAGCGTTGAAGATCTAGGATTTGGGCAAGAGACCCAGTACTTC	CSVEDLGFGQETQYF	TRBV29-1	NA	TRBJ2-5	NA
TGCGCCAGCAGCCAGGAGGTCTTATCGCCCCTCCACTTT	CASSQEVLSPLHF	TRBV4-3	few	TRBJ1-6	NA
TGTGCCAGCAGTACCCCCGTGGTGGGGCGGGACTACAATGAGCAGTTCTTC	CASSTPVVGRDYNEQFF	TRBV6-2/TRBV6-3	few	TRBJ2-1	NA
TGTGCCAGCAGGAGAACAGGTCCAAGCACAGATACGCAGTATTTT	CASRRTGPSTDTQYF	TRBV2	once	TRBJ2-3	NA
TGTGCCAGCAGCTCGAACAGGGGAGGGATTGGGGCCAACGTCCTGACTTTC	CASSSNRGGIGANVLTF	TRBV7-2	NA	TRBJ2-6	NA
TGTGCCACCAGCGGAATACAGGGGTACGAGCAGTACTTC	CATSGIQGYEQYF	TRBV15	NA	TRBJ2-7	TRBD1
TGTGCCACCCGGAGAGAGGCAGAGCAGTTCTTC	CATRREAEQFF	TRBV24-1	NA	TRBJ2-1	NA
TGTGCCAGCAGCCGGGACCCATTGGAGACCCAGTACTTC	CASSRDPLETQYF	TRBV7-2	NA	TRBJ2-5	NA
TGTGCCAGCATGTTCGCCAGGGGGGGTATGAAGTACTTC	CASMFARGGMKYF	TRBV6-5	few	TRBJ2-7	NA
TGTGCCAGCAGCCCCAAGAAAAATACAGTCAGAGGCACCGGGGAGCTGTTTTTT	CASSPKKNTVRGTGELFF	TRBV5-6	NA	TRBJ2-2	NA
TGTGCCAGCAGTTCCTTCGGGGGGGGGAGGAATGAGCAGTTCTTC	CASSSFGGGRNEQFF	TRBV27	NA	TRBJ2-1	TRBD2
TGTGCCAGCAGTGACGGGCGGGGCTCAAGAAGGGAAAAACTGTTTTTT	CASSDGRGSRREKLFF	TRBV2	NA	TRBJ1-4	NA
TGTGCCAGCAGTTTTTCCGGCGAGAGCGAACATACGCAGTATTTT	CASSFSGESEHTQYF	TRBV28	few	TRBJ2-3	NA
TGTGCCAGCAGAGAACACGGCCCCTATAATTCACCCCTCCACTTT	CASREHGPYNSPLHF	TRBV12-3/TRBV12-4	few	TRBJ1-6	NA
TGTGCCAGCAGCCCGGGACTAGCGGGGACTGAGCAGTACTTC	CASSPGLAGTEQYF	TRBV4-2	few	TRBJ2-4	TRBD2
TGCGCCAGCAGCCAAGATCTTTCGGGACAGGGGGGGAATGAGCAGTTCTTC	CASSQDLSGQGGNEQFF	TRBV4-3	NA	TRBJ2-1	TRBD1
TGTGCCAGCAGCGTAGAGGGGGGACGGCCCTTCACAGATACGCAGTATTTT	CASSVEGGRPFTDTQYF	TRBV9	NA	TRBJ2-3	NA
TGTGCCACCAGTGACAGACTAGATGAAGAGACCCAGTACTTC	CATSDRLDEETQYF	TRBV24-1	NA	TRBJ2-5	NA
TGCAGCGTTGATGATAACACTGAGGCTTTCTTT	CSVDDNTEAFF	TRBV29-1	NA	TRBJ1-1	NA
TGTGCCAGCAGCATCAACGGGGGGAAAAACATTCAGTACTTC	CASSINGGKNIQYF	TRBV7-3	NA	TRBJ2-4	TRBD2
TGTGCCAGCAGCTTCTGGGCCATGAACACTGAAGCTTTCTTT	CASSFWAMNTEAFF	TRBV7-9	few	TRBJ1-1	NA
TGCAGTGCCCGTGCGGGACTAGGACCTTACAATGAGCAGTTCTTC	CSARAGLGPYNEQFF	TRBV20-1	few	TRBJ2-1	TRBD2
TGTGCCAGCAGTTTGACTAGCTACCAAGATACGCAGTATTTT	CASSLTSYQDTQYF	TRBV12-3/TRBV12-4	NA	TRBJ2-3	TRBD2
TGCAGTGCTAGTGAAGGCAGGGTGGGGAATGAGCAGTTCTTC	CSASEGRVGNEQFF	TRBV20-1	NA	TRBJ2-1	NA
TGCGCCAGCAGCAAATCTATGGGGACAGATACGCAGTATTTT	CASSKSMGTDTQYF	TRBV4-3	NA	TRBJ2-3	NA
TGCAGTGCTAGAGAACCTAGGGGCAATGAGCAGTTCTTC	CSAREPRGNEQFF	TRBV20-1	NA	TRBJ2-1	NA
TGCAGTGCTAGAACTCAGGGACAGGGGCCGGAAGAGCAGTACTTC	CSARTQGQGPEEQYF	TRBV20-1	few	TRBJ2-5	TRBD1
TGTGCCACCAGCAGAGGAGGGAGGGACTTTAGCAATCAGCCCCAGCATTTT	CATSRGGRDFSNQPQHF	TRBV15	NA	TRBJ1-5	NA
TGTGCCAGCAGCGGACCGGGACAGGGCTCGTATGGCTACACCTTC	CASSGPGQGSYGYTF	TRBV11-2	few	TRBJ1-2	TRBD1
TGTGCCAGCAGTTATTCCGAGGACACTGAAGCTTTCTTT	CASSYSEDTEAFF	TRBV6-5	few	TRBJ1-1	NA
TGCGCCAGCAGCGAGATAACAGGGGGCTCTGGGGCCAACGTCCTGACTTTC	CASSEITGGSGANVLTF	TRBV5-1	NA	TRBJ2-6	TRBD1
TGTGCCAGCAGCCAAATCTGGACAGGACGAGAGACCCAGTACTTC	CASSQIWTGRETQYF	TRBV7-2	few	TRBJ2-5	TRBD1
TGTGCCATCAGTGCCGGGACTAGCGGGTTTTCAGATACGCAGTATTTT	CAISAGTSGFSDTQYF	TRBV10-3	few	TRBJ2-3	TRBD2
TGTGCCAGCAGTGACTCATCCACCGGGCACAGTTCCTACGAGCAGTACTTC	CASSDSSTGHSSYEQYF	TRBV6-4	NA	TRBJ2-7	NA
TGTGCCAGCAGCTCAGGTGGGCAGGTCAATGAGCAGTTCTTC	CASSSGGQVNEQFF	TRBV3-1	once	TRBJ2-1	NA
TGTGCCAGCAGCGTAGGTTTCGGGGACTCCTACGAGCAGTACTTC	CASSVGFGDSYEQYF	TRBV9	NA	TRBJ2-7	NA
TGTGCCAGCAGCTTGGTGGACAGTACCTACAATGAGCAGTTCTTC	CASSLVDSTYNEQFF	TRBV7-2	NA	TRBJ2-1	NA
TGCGTGGCAAACGGGGGAGAGACCCAGTACTTC	CVANGGETQYF	TRBV29-1	NA	TRBJ2-5	NA
TGCGCCAGCAGCCAAGTCCGGGGGAGGGGTGGCTACACCTTC	CASSQVRGRGGYTF	TRBV4-1	NA	TRBJ1-2	NA
TGTGCCATCAGTGTGGGGATCGGCGAGCAGTACTTC	CAISVGIGEQYF	TRBV10-3	few	TRBJ2-7	NA
TGCGCCAGCAGCCAAGATAACGGGGGGAGAAACATTCAGTACTTC	CASSQDNGGRNIQYF	TRBV4-1	NA	TRBJ2-4	TRBD2
TGCGCCAGCAGCCAGGGCCTATCCGAAGGTCAGCCCCAGCATTTT	CASSQGLSEGQPQHF	TRBV5-1	NA	TRBJ1-5	NA
TGCAGCACGACGGACAGGGACTACGAGCAGTACTTC	CSTTDRDYEQYF	TRBV29-1	few	TRBJ2-7	TRBD1
TGCAGCGGCGGGACTAGCGGGGTTACCAATGAGCAGTTCTTC	CSGGTSGVTNEQFF	TRBV29-1	NA	TRBJ2-1	TRBD2
TGTGCCAGCAGTTTTACCCGGGGGAAGGCTTTCTTT	CASSFTRGKAFF	TRBV12-3/TRBV12-4	NA	TRBJ1-1	NA
TGCAGCGTTGGCGACAGGGCTTTCACTGAAGCTTTCTTT	CSVGDRAFTEAFF	TRBV29-1	NA	TRBJ1-1	TRBD1
TGTGGAGGGGGCAGGGACGAGCAGTACTTC	CGGGRDEQYF	TRBV12-5	NA	TRBJ2-7	TRBD1
TGTGCCAGCAGTTACTCCGGGGGATCAGAGACCCAGTACTTC	CASSYSGGSETQYF	TRBV6-5	few	TRBJ2-5	NA
TGTGCCAGCAGCCCCACAGGGGGCGCGGATAGCACAGATACGCAGTATTTT	CASSPTGGADSTDTQYF	TRBV7-2	NA	TRBJ2-3	TRBD1
TGTGCCAGCAGTGCGTTTAGCCCAACAATCGGGAATGAGCAGTTCTTC	CASSAFSPTIGNEQFF	TRBV2	NA	TRBJ2-1	NA
TGTGCCAGCAGCCAAGACCTCCAGCCCATTAACTATGGCTACACCTTC	CASSQDLQPINYGYTF	TRBV4-2	NA	TRBJ1-2	NA
TGTGCCAGCAGCTTAGATTCAAGGAAACCCATGGATGAGCAGTTCTTC	CASSLDSRKPMDEQFF	TRBV11-3	once	TRBJ2-1	NA
TGCGCCAGCAGCCAACCCTATAGCAATCAGCCCCAGCATTTT	CASSQPYSNQPQHF	TRBV4-1	few	TRBJ1-5	NA
TGCAGCGTTGGCCCCCCGTCCAACTATGGCTACACCTTC	CSVGPPSNYGYTF	TRBV29-1	few	TRBJ1-2	NA
TGTGCCAGCAGCTTCCGATCCGGGACAGAGGGCAGAATGGGCTATGGCTACACCTTC	CASSFRSGTEGRMGYGYTF	TRBV7-2	NA	TRBJ1-2	TRBD1
TGCAGCGTTGATGGTGTCTCGCGTGGCTACACCTTC	CSVDGVSRGYTF	TRBV29-1	NA	TRBJ1-2	NA
TGTGCCATCAGGCCGACTAGCGGGGGGGAGATCAATGAGCAGTTCTTC	CAIRPTSGGEINEQFF	TRBV10-3	NA	TRBJ2-1	TRBD2
TGCAGTGCGCGCAGGACTCTCGAATCCTACGAGCAGTACTTC	CSARRTLESYEQYF	TRBV20-1	NA	TRBJ2-7	NA
TGTGCCAGCAGCTCGGACCCTGGGGTCGAGCAGTACTTC	CASSSDPGVEQYF	TRBV7-6	few	TRBJ2-7	NA
TGTGCCAGCTCAGGTCGGACAGGGGCTCTTCAGCCCCAGCATTTT	CASSGRTGALQPQHF	TRBV18	NA	TRBJ1-5	TRBD1